A selection of T cell receptor beta chains follows, all from one sample in a study of T cells in Graves' hyperthyroidism and ophthalmopathy. TCRdb called the multiplex PCR reads again in MiXCR, with one record for every CDR3 protein. The sample consists of 500,000 to 750,000 distinct CDR3 sequences, less than 20% of them appearing once. Sequencing was carried out using blood. Receptors originate from a woman aged 25 to 39 with Graves' hyperthyroidism. The conserved cysteine and the conserved F or W are not part of the CDR3 here.

TRBV6-5	TRBJ2-7	11	ASSYSNEYEQY
TRBV20-1	TRBJ1-1	13	SAPYLNGSNTEAF
TRBV29-1	TRBJ2-3	12	SVEDRAGTDTQY
TRBV24-1	TRBJ2-1	15	ATSDTRTAGALDEQF
TRBV4-1	TRBJ2-1	13	ASSPRQGALVGQF
TRBV7-8	TRBJ2-5	15	ASSLAGGTSGAETQY
TRBV7-9	TRBJ2-7	15	ASSLDLAGASTYEQY
TRBV20-1	TRBJ2-4	11	SASVSGKNIQY
TRBV27	TRBJ2-1	13	ASRSAGVRSNEQF
TRBV5-6	TRBJ2-7	10	ASSLEDGEQY
TRBV6-1	TRBJ2-1	13	ASRKRTGAYNEQF
TRBV18	TRBJ2-3	12	ASSPVQGLNTQY
TRBV4-3	TRBJ2-7	13	ASSQGEGETYEQY
TRBV5-1	TRBJ2-2	11	ASATGNTGELF
TRBV20-1	TRBJ1-1	8	SAGGREAF
TRBV7-3	TRBJ2-1	13	ASSSSGRAHGEQF
TRBV7-9	TRBJ2-1	14	ASSLGGGLAGAEQF
TRBV29-1	TRBJ2-7	11	SVLSGRSYEQY
TRBV7-9	TRBJ2-1	13	ASNSVAGEANEQF
TRBV6-5	TRBJ1-5	14	ASSYPRTGGYQPQH
TRBV10-1	TRBJ2-3	10	ASSLKTDTQY
TRBV10-3	TRBJ1-3	16	AISESTLARSSGNTIY
TRBV5-1	TRBJ2-7	12	ASSLTSGVSEQY
TRBV12-5	TRBJ1-6	12	ASGFGTDSSPLH
TRBV5-1	TRBJ2-7	13	ASSLAPSGIREQY
TRBV29-1	TRBJ1-1	12	SVVRGQMNTEAF
TRBV30	TRBJ2-1	16	AWTRTSGRGFVWGEQF
TRBV30	TRBJ1-2	11	AWSAGTNFGYT